The source of this TCR beta chain is a study of T cells in Graves' hyperthyroidism and ophthalmopathy. In the study overall: Peripheral blood draws took place at initial diagnosis, ahead of any treatment. General study results and limits: With a median lead of around 6.7 months before onset, the model predicted ophthalmopathy.

The CDR3 runs 19 residues. V lost 3 bases to trimming and J lost 0 bases; unmatched junction nucleotides: 7. In germline, CDR1 is LNHDA, CDR2 SQIVND (reference sequence). Regarding this clonotype: Its antigen remains unknown.

Authors of the study amplified TCR beta CDR3 regions from RNA transcripts. An initial round of RT-PCR targeting the TCR CDR3 relied on the HTBI primer set. TCRdb used MiXCR to reprocess the multiplex PCR reads, holding one entry per CDR3 protein. The sample carries more than 350,000 distinct CDR3 sequences, about 15% recorded once. Every diagnosis used clinical symptoms, serum thyroxine and TRAb, thyroid ultrasound and orbital computed tomography. The TCR comes from a woman in her twenties or thirties with Graves' hyperthyroidism that later progressed to Graves' ophthalmopathy. V and J are TRBV19 and TRBJ2-2, with 13 bases lining up with TRBD2. The specimen sequenced was blood. The CDR3: CASSMRPGLAGPNTGELFF. For the CDR3, the DNA is TGTGCCAGTAGTATGAGACCGGGACTAGCGGGACCGAACACCGGGGAGCTGTTTTTT. Drawing the rest from reference TRBV19 and TRBJ2-2, the complete variable domain is DGGITQSPKYLFRKEGQNVTLSCEQNLNHDAMYWYRQDPGQGLRLIYYSQIVNDFQKGDIAEGYSVSREKKESFPLTVTSAQKNPTAFYLCASSMRPGLAGPNTGELFFGEGSRLTVL.